The T cell receptor beta chain described here comes from a study of immune evolution from preneoplasia to lung adenocarcinoma. TCRdb's copy holds only in-frame clones and misses some; the assay was immunoSEQ multiplex PCR. Among more than 9,500 clones listed, 85% to 90% were seen once. From germline, CDR1 is SGDLS and CDR2 YYNGEE. The trim removed 4 bases at V and 6 bases at J, leaving 13 bases unmatched. This CDR3 region has 18 residues. Overall study results and limits: Later-stage lesions seemingly showed higher T cell density and diversity than normal lung. Normal lung had the highest top T cell clone frequencies.

This clone was seen once. As yet, its antigen is unknown. The specimen was FFPE tissue from an adenomatous hyperplasia lung lesion. Documented subset: atypical adenomatous hyperplasia (AAH), lung preneoplasia. The chain employs TRBV9 and TRBJ2-1; 13 bases line up with TRBD2. This TCR came from a person aged 50-75 years with lung adenocarcinoma. CDR3 coding DNA: TGTGCCAGCAGCAGCCTCAACCCCACTAGCGGGAGGGGCAATGAGCAGTTCTTC. Protein sequence: CASSSLNPTSGRGNEQFF.